One sample yielded the 19 T cell receptor beta chains listed below, sequenced in a study of regulatory T cells (dated 2018 in TCRdb). Libraries were prepared through the immunoSEQ multiplex PCR assay. The multiplex PCR relied on 52 forward TRBV primers and 13 reverse TRBJ primers, and amplification bias was corrected through assay-based and computational methods. The clones in this table, taken by TCRdb from immuneACCESS, are in-frame only. Not every clone is retained; where verified, under half of the shortfall comes from an unresolved V gene, and the cause of the rest is unknown. Counted in this sample were just over 20,000 clones; over 85% of them appeared once. The ten largest make up roughly 3.5% of the sample. The specimen sequenced was CD8+ T cells sorted from blood. The receptors were gathered from a child aged 2 to 15 with CD3G deficiency.

The rearrangement joins TRBV10-2 to TRBJ2-1; perhaps TRBD2 as D (5 bases). The CDR3 is 14 amino acids. V was cut by 0 bases and J by 6 bases, with 9 bases left in between. Germline CDR1 reads WSHSY; CDR2 reads SAAADI. CDR3 DNA: TGCGCCAGCAGTGAGTCTGGAGGCGTCAATGAGCAGTTCTTC. This sequence encodes CASSESGGVNEQFF.

This clone was seen a single time. The chain couples TRBV21-1 to TRBJ1-1; TRBD1, the table's D call, lacks a check against the DNA. TRBV21-1 is listed as a pseudogene. The CDR3 spans 16 residues. The DNA of the CDR3 is TGTGCCAGCGGGCAATATTGCTACACAATTCGCACTGAAGCTTTCTTT. Amino acid sequence: CASGQYCYTIRTEAFF.

The V gene is TRBV28, the J gene TRBJ2-7, with D possibly being TRBD2 (5 bases). Germline CDR1 MDHEN, CDR2 SYDVKM. This CDR3 contains 14 residues. V was clipped by 1 base and J by 5 bases, with 12 bases between them. The CDR3 protein is CASSLSTGYDEQYF. CDR3 DNA: TGTGCCAGCAGTTTATCTACGGGATATGACGAGCAGTACTTC.

This chain links TRBV28 with TRBJ2-3; TRBD1 matches at 8 bases. Trimming cost V 2 bases and J 4 bases; bases outside gene matches: 14. The germline gives CDR1 MDHEN, CDR2 SYDVKM. CDR3 length: 18 amino acids. CDR3 coding DNA: TGTGCCAGCAGTTTAATCCGCATATGGGACAGGAGGCCAGATACGCAGTATTTT. This translates into CASSLIRIWDRRPDTQYF.

The genes are TRBV28 and TRBJ1-4; 10 bases match TRBD1. CDR1 MDHEN and CDR2 SYDVKM come from the germline V gene. V dropped 5 bases and J dropped 5; count of bases not matched to a gene: 5. The CDR3 has 15 residues. The CDR3 sequence: CASSRDRGPNEKLFF. CDR3 sequence (DNA): TGTGCCAGCAGTCGGGACAGGGGCCCGAATGAAAAACTGTTTTTT.

This rearrangement joins TRBV7-9 to TRBJ2-7; TRBD1 aligns across 8 bases. CDR1 and CDR2 from the germline V gene are SEHNR and FQNEAQ (reference sequence). CDR3 size: 15 residues. V lost 4 bases to trimming and J lost 5 bases; unmatched junction nucleotides: 10. CDR3: CASSSAAGGINEQYF. In nucleotides, the CDR3 is TGTGCCAGCAGCTCCGCGGCAGGGGGCATCAACGAGCAGTACTTC.

The CDR3 nucleotides are TGCGCCAGCAGCTTGCGGCAAATGGATGAGCAGTTCTTC. This sequence encodes CASSLRQMDEQFF. The rearrangement links TRBV5-1 to TRBJ2-1, with D uncertain. CDR3 length: 13 amino acids. The V gene lost 1 base and the J gene lost 8 bases, with 10 bases spanning the gap. Germline V gene sequence: CDR1 SGHRS, CDR2 YFSETQ.

The chain recombines TRBV6-1 with TRBJ2-7, with D perhaps matching TRBD1 or TRBD2 (5 bases each). This CDR3 is 12 amino acids long. The V end was cut by 3 bases, the J end by 6 bases, with 9 bases between. Germline lookup yields CDR1 MNHNS and CDR2 SASEGT. The CDR3 is CASSDQGTEQYF. In nucleotides, the CDR3 is TGTGCCAGCAGTGACCAAGGGACCGAGCAGTACTTC.

As regards this clone: One junction end disagrees with the germline gene, perhaps due to a read error. The chain joins TRBV6-1 to TRBJ2-5, with 9 nucleotides matching TRBD1. Gene TRBJ2-7 matches the end of the DNA better, so the J call may be wrong. CDR1 and CDR2 from the germline V gene are MNHNS and SASEGT. This CDR3 is 12 amino acids long. This chain's CDR3 is CAAGTGSYEQYF. CDR3 nucleotide sequence: TGCGCGGCCGGGACAGGGTCCTACGAGCAGTACTTC.

V usage is TRBV11-2 and J usage is TRBJ2-2; no clear D. CDR3 length equals 13 residues. V lost 1 base, J lost 4 bases, and 4 bases lay in between. Germline V CDR1 and CDR2: SGHAT, FQNNGV. As DNA, the CDR3 is TGTGCCAGCAGCTTAGCCGGCACCGGGGAGCTGTTTTTT. Protein sequence: CASSLAGTGELFF.

This clone was observed a single time. The rearrangement links TRBV6-4 to TRBJ1-1, with a weak D call TRBD1 (5 bases). Deletions cut 0 bases from V and 7 bases from J, with 12 bases between. The CDR3 totals 14 residues. CDR1 and CDR2 (germline): MRHNA, SNTAGT. The CDR3: CASSDSYDRFEAFF. DNA of the CDR3: TGTGCCAGCAGTGACTCCTACGACAGATTTGAAGCTTTCTTT.

This chain joins TRBV28 and TRBJ2-7; 13 positions agree with TRBD2. The length of the CDR3 is 18 residues. Per the germline V gene, CDR1 is MDHEN and CDR2 is SYDVKM. V trimming: 5 bases; J trimming: 0 bases; junction bases outside the gene matches: 10. The CDR3 loop is CASSPGTSGTMSSYEQYF. The CDR3 nucleotides are TGTGCCAGCAGTCCCGGGACTAGCGGGACCATGAGCTCCTACGAGCAGTACTTC.

This clone occurred once. The chain uses TRBV19 and TRBJ1-2; D uncertain. This CDR3 is built from 14 residues. The V gene's germline CDR1 is LNHDA and CDR2 SQIVND (reference sequence). The V end lost 1 base, the J end lost 5 bases, and 11 bases lay between the germline ends. The CDR3 sequence: CASSIGFGSYGYTF. CDR3 sequence (DNA): TGTGCCAGTAGTATAGGATTTGGTTCTTATGGCTACACCTTC. Together with reference TRBV19 and TRBJ1-2, the CDR3 gives the full variable domain: DGGITQSPKYLFRKEGQNVTLSCEQNLNHDAMYWYRQDPGQGLRLIYYSQIVNDFQKGDIAEGYSVSREKKESFPLTVTSAQKNPTAFYLCASSIGFGSYGYTFGSGTRLTVV.

The chain links TRBV28 to TRBJ2-2; 7 bases match TRBD1. CDR1 is MDHEN and CDR2 is SYDVKM in the germline V gene. The J segment lost 6 bases and the V segment lost 6 bases, leaving 16 bases of the junction unmatched. The CDR3 contains 17 residues. The DNA for the CDR3 is TGTGCCAGCAGCCCGAGACCAGACAGGGATCGACCCGGGGAGCTGTTTTTT. This sequence encodes CASSPRPDRDRPGELFF.

The rearrangement uses TRBV27 and TRBJ2-1; D remains ambiguous. The CDR3 is 14 residues long. Trimming pared 0 bases from V and 6 bases from J, leaving 9 bases between. Germline lookup yields CDR1 MNHEY and CDR2 SMNVEV (reference sequence). The CDR3 nucleotides read TGTGCCAGCAGTTTATCCGTGCTAAGCAATGAGCAGTTCTTC. Amino acid sequence: CASSLSVLSNEQFF.

The chain recombines TRBV6-6 with TRBJ2-7, with 8 bases that match TRBD1. CDR1 is MNHNY, CDR2 SVGAGI, per germline (reference sequence). The CDR3 contains 13 residues. After removal of 5 bases from V and 3 bases from J, the junction contained 3 bases not matched to a gene. The CDR3 bases are TGTGCCAGCAGTCTTGGACAGGGCTACGAGCAGTACTTC. Translated: CASSLGQGYEQYF.

A single count supports this clone. The rearrangement joins TRBV5-6 to TRBJ2-7; D gene uncertain. The CDR3 is 19 residues long. V lost 6 bases, J lost 6 bases, and 34 bases lay in between. CDR1 is SGHDT, CDR2 YYEEEE, per germline. The CDR3 here is CASTLQKKYMGPLPVEQYF. In nucleotides, the CDR3 is TGTGCCAGCACCCTGCAAAAAAAATATATGGGCCCCTTGCCGGTCGAGCAGTACTTC.

This chain connects TRBV28 to TRBJ1-3; 7 nucleotides line up with TRBD1. This CDR3 is built from 15 residues. Germline CDR1 is MDHEN and CDR2 is SYDVKM. With 7 bases clipped from V and 3 bases from J, the junction kept 9 bases outside the gene matches. CDR3 sequence reads: CASTTPGGLGNTIYF. CDR3 nucleotides: TGTGCCAGCACCACGCCAGGGGGGCTTGGAAACACCATATATTTT.

The CDR3 region is CASSPSGRTTDTQYF. The DNA of the CDR3 is TGTGCCAGTAGCCCCAGCGGGAGGACCACAGATACGCAGTATTTT. J is TRBJ2-3 and V is TRBV19; 9 bases are a match to TRBD2. Trimming at V came to 6 bases and at J to 2 bases, leaving 6 bases not matched to a gene. This CDR3 is 15 amino acids long. Per germline, CDR1 LNHDA and CDR2 SQIVND (reference sequence). Complete variable domain (other parts from reference TRBV19 and TRBJ2-3): DGGITQSPKYLFRKEGQNVTLSCEQNLNHDAMYWYRQDPGQGLRLIYYSQIVNDFQKGDIAEGYSVSREKKESFPLTVTSAQKNPTAFYLCASSPSGRTTDTQYFGPGTRLTVL.